The 32 T cell receptor beta chains listed next were all sequenced from one sample in a study of blood T cell repertoires in COVID-19. Here immunoSEQ multiplex PCR was the method, and the copy in TCRdb shows in-frame clones only, minus some. The profile shows about 440,000 clones, around 89% of them singletons. Sequences were obtained from peripheral blood. The receptors shown here come from a woman aged 25 to 45 with acute or convalescent COVID-19.

This chain joins TRBV6-5 and TRBJ2-3; D is undetermined. There are 15 residues in the CDR3. V was shortened by 2 bases and J by 1 base, with 10 bases between the two germline ends. Per germline, CDR1 MNHEY and CDR2 SVGAGI. CDR3: CASSYPGQGTDTQYF. The DNA of the CDR3 is TGTGCCAGCAGTTACCCTGGCCAGGGCACAGATACGCAGTATTTT.

The rearrangement joins TRBV25-1 to TRBJ2-7; D is perhaps TRBD1 (5 bases). CDR1 and CDR2 (germline): MGHDK, SYGVNS. V lost 6 bases, J lost 0 bases, and 6 bases lay in between. The CDR3 is 12 amino acids. This CDR3 is CASRDNSYEQYF. The CDR3 bases are TGTGCCAGCAGGGACAACTCCTACGAGCAGTACTTC.

V and J are TRBV6-4 and TRBJ1-4; D perhaps matches TRBD1 (6 bases). Per the germline V gene, CDR1 is MRHNA and CDR2 is SNTAGT. The length of the CDR3 is 15 residues. V was cut by 6 bases and J by 0 bases, with 11 bases left in between. CDR3 amino acids: CASSRSGATNEKLFF. The CDR3 DNA reads TGTGCCAGCAGCCGCTCAGGGGCAACTAATGAAAAACTGTTTTTT.

J is TRBJ2-1 and V is TRBV12-3 or TRBV12-4; weak D call: TRBD2 (6 bases). V shed 3 bases and J shed 8 bases, with 11 bases lying between them. This CDR3 region has 13 residues. CDR3 amino acids: CASSFGTLDEQFF. In DNA form, the CDR3 reads TGTGCCAGCAGTTTCGGGACTCTGGATGAGCAGTTCTTC.

The rearrangement uses TRBV13 and TRBJ1-6; D is perhaps TRBD1 (5 bases). The CDR3 consists of 13 residues. Germline CDR1 and CDR2: PRHDT and FYEKMQ (reference sequence). The V end lost 2 bases, the J end lost 12 bases, and 11 bases lay between the germline ends. In nucleotides, the CDR3 is TGTGCCAGCAGCTTAATTTACGGGGGACCCCTCCACTTT. This gives the protein CASSLIYGGPLHF.

The V gene is TRBV28, the J gene TRBJ2-3; 9 bases match TRBD2. The CDR3 totals 15 residues. From germline, CDR1 is MDHEN and CDR2 SYDVKM. V shed 7 bases, J shed 2 bases, and the junction held 7 bases outside the gene matches. The CDR3 region has the DNA TGTGCCAGCATTGAGCGGGGGGAGAACACAGATACGCAGTATTTT. This translates into CASIERGENTDTQYF.

CDR3 sequence (DNA): TGTGCCAGCAGTTACGGGCAGGGACTACTCAATCAGCCCCAGCATTTT. This gives the protein CASSYGQGLLNQPQHF. This sequence joins TRBV6-6 and TRBJ1-5; D is perhaps TRBD1 (5 bases). Germline V gene sequence: CDR1 MNHNY, CDR2 SVGAGI (reference sequence). V was clipped by 2 bases and J by 3 bases, with 14 bases between them. CDR3 size: 16 residues.

CDR3 region: CASKTSATSTDTQYF. The DNA for the CDR3 is TGTGCCAGCAAAACTAGCGCAACTAGCACAGATACGCAGTATTTT. The V and J genes are TRBV6-5 and TRBJ2-3, with 7 positions matching TRBD2. This CDR3 contains 15 residues. The J segment lost 0 bases and the V segment lost 7 bases, leaving 7 bases of the junction unmatched. The germline V gene has CDR1 MNHEY and CDR2 SVGAGI.

This clone has only a few counts. This chain connects TRBV11-3 to TRBJ2-1, with TRBD2 matching over 12 bases. CDR3 length equals 18 residues. Germline trimming cut 5 bases from V and 9 bases from J; bases unmatched to any gene: 17. Germline CDR1 is SGHNT and CDR2 is YENEEA. CDR3 protein: CASSQYWSSGGARPEQFF. The CDR3, as DNA: TGTGCCAGCAGCCAATACTGGTCTAGCGGGGGGGCCCGTCCTGAGCAGTTCTTC.

This chain connects TRBV4-1 to TRBJ2-1, with 8 bases aligning to TRBD1. The CDR3 consists of 15 residues. Trimming took 7 bases from V and 1 from J; bases not matched to a gene: 6. Germline V CDR1 and CDR2: MGHRA, YSYEKL. The DNA of the CDR3 is TGCGCCAGCACCTATGACAGGGGTTCCTACAATGAGCAGTTCTTC. Translating it yields CASTYDRGSYNEQFF.

DNA of the CDR3: TGTGCCAGCGTGAGGACTGGCAACACTGAAGCTTTCTTT. Protein: CASVRTGNTEAFF. The rearrangement links TRBV6-5 to TRBJ1-1; D is uncertain. The CDR3 loop spans 13 amino acids. From germline, CDR1 is MNHEY and CDR2 SVGAGI. V lost 8 bases, J lost 2 bases, and 12 bases lay in between.

The rearrangement links TRBV29-1 to TRBJ2-6; 9 positions agree with TRBD1. The CDR3 extends over 19 amino acids. Looked up from germline, CDR1 is SQVTM and CDR2 is ANQGSEA. V was clipped by 6 bases and J by 2 bases; unmatched bases: 17. The CDR3 nucleotides read TGCAGCGTGGGAGACAGGGGGGCCCGGGGGAGGGCTGGGGCCAACGTCCTGACTTTC. Translated, it gives CSVGDRGARGRAGANVLTF.

This clone was picked up one time. The chain uses TRBV5-5 and TRBJ2-5; TRBD1 agrees at 7 bases. V shed 4 bases, J shed 4 bases, and the junction held 7 bases outside the gene matches. Germline values: CDR1 SGHKS, CDR2 YYEKEE (reference sequence). This CDR3 has 14 residues. In DNA form, the CDR3 reads TGTGCCAGCAGCCCACTGACAGGGCGAGAGACCCAGTACTTC. Protein sequence: CASSPLTGRETQYF. The variable domain in full, completed from reference TRBV5-5 and TRBJ2-5, reads DAGVTQSPTHLIKTRGQQVTLRCSPISGHKSVSWYQQVLGQGPQFIFQYYEKEERGRGNFPDRFSARQFPNYSSELNVNALLLGDSALYLCASSPLTGRETQYFGPGTRLLVL.

The CDR3 sequence: CASSTGTGVDEQYF. The CDR3 coding sequence is TGTGCCAGTAGCACCGGGACAGGGGTAGACGAGCAGTACTTC. The chain combines TRBV19 with TRBJ2-7, with 10 nucleotides matching TRBD1. This CDR3 spans 14 amino acids. Trimming cost V 6 bases and J 5 bases; bases outside gene matches: 7. The V gene's germline CDR1 is LNHDA and CDR2 SQIVND (reference sequence).

This rearrangement joins TRBV6-1 to TRBJ2-5, with no clear D. Trimming stripped 3 bases from V and 1 base from J, with 12 bases between. This CDR3 is 15 amino acids long. Looked up from germline, CDR1 is MNHNS and CDR2 is SASEGT. The CDR3 DNA follows: TGTGCCAGCAGTGAGCAGGCTTTAATCCAAGAGACCCAGTACTTC. This encodes CASSEQALIQETQYF.

This clone showed up just once. The chain is built from TRBV21-1 and TRBJ1-1; the table's D call TRBD1 went unverified against the DNA. TRBV21-1 is assigned pseudogene status. The CDR3 runs 14 residues. The CDR3 DNA reads TGTGCCAGCAGCAAAGCTTACAGGAACACTGAAGCTTTCTTT. Its protein product is CASSKAYRNTEAFF.

The chain links TRBV9 to TRBJ1-2; maybe TRBD1 (5 bases). The CDR3 has 16 residues. Per the germline V gene, CDR1 is SGDLS and CDR2 is YYNGEE. V lost 0 bases to trimming and J lost 3 bases, with 15 bases between them. The DNA of the CDR3 is TGTGCCAGCAGCGTAGAAGCGGGGGATCGAGACTATGGCTACACCTTC. Residues: CASSVEAGDRDYGYTF.

V usage is TRBV28 and J usage is TRBJ2-7, with a tentative D call TRBD1 (6 bases). The ends were cut back, 4 bases at V and 0 bases at J, with 19 bases in the middle. The CDR3 runs 17 residues. Germline V CDR1 and CDR2: MDHEN, SYDVKM. The CDR3 DNA reads TGTGCCAGCAGTTCCCAAACCGCCACAGGGAGCTCCTACGAGCAGTACTTC. Protein sequence: CASSSQTATGSSYEQYF.

The chain has TRBV2 and TRBJ1-1; TRBD1 aligns across 8 bases. The CDR3 totals 16 residues. Germline CDR1 SNHLY, CDR2 FYNNEI. Germline trimming cut 5 bases from V and 2 bases from J; bases unmatched to any gene: 10. CDR3 DNA: TGTGCCAGCAGTTTACAGGACAGGGACCGAAACACTGAAGCTTTCTTT. It encodes CASSLQDRDRNTEAFF.

The rearrangement uses TRBV28 and TRBJ1-6; D unclear. CDR3 length equals 14 residues. V was cut by 2 bases and J by 10 bases, with 12 bases left in between. CDR1 is MDHEN and CDR2 is SYDVKM in the germline V gene. DNA of the CDR3: TGTGCCAGCAGTTTACCGGGGAAGGGCTCACCCCTCCACTTT. Translation: CASSLPGKGSPLHF.

This clone came up once. The chain links TRBV28 to TRBJ1-5; no reliable D call. V was cut by 5 bases and J by 4 bases, with 6 bases left in between. The germline CDR1 and CDR2 sequences are MDHEN and SYDVKM. The CDR3 contains 12 residues. The CDR3 sequence: CASSQVNQPQHF. The CDR3 nucleotides are TGTGCCAGCAGTCAGGTTAATCAGCCCCAGCATTTT.

V usage is TRBV5-4 and J usage is TRBJ1-4; D is perhaps TRBD1 (5 bases). The CDR3 is 13 amino acids. Trimming took off 5 bases at V and 7 bases at J, with 12 bases between the two ends. Germline CDR1 and CDR2: SGHNT and YYREEE (reference sequence). CDR3 amino acids: CASSGGVGEKLFF. Here the CDR3 DNA reads TGTGCCAGCAGTGGGGGGGTTGGTGAAAAACTGTTTTTT.

The chain has TRBV11-2 and TRBJ2-7, with 7 bases fitting TRBD1. After removal of 6 bases from V and 0 bases from J, the junction contained 8 bases not matched to a gene. CDR3 length equals 15 residues. Germline CDR1 SGHAT, CDR2 FQNNGV. CDR3 nucleotide sequence: TGTGCCAGCAGTCGAGAAGGGACAGACTCCTACGAGCAGTACTTC. Its translation: CASSREGTDSYEQYF.

The chain links TRBV2 to TRBJ1-6; TRBD1 agrees at 9 bases. Germline values: CDR1 SNHLY, CDR2 FYNNEI. Germline trimming cut 3 bases from V and 10 bases from J; bases unmatched to any gene: 7. CDR3 length: 15 residues. The CDR3 region has the DNA TGTGCCAGCAGTGATCTCGGACAGGGGAGATCACCCCTCCACTTT. Translation: CASSDLGQGRSPLHF.

This chain joins TRBV21-1 and TRBJ2-5; TRBD2 was called by the table and not checked on the DNA. TRBV21-1 has pseudogene status. The CDR3 totals 17 residues. CDR3 amino acids: CASSKDGGGRGQETQYF. As DNA, the CDR3 is TGTGCCAGCAGCAAAGATGGGGGGGGTAGGGGTCAAGAGACCCAGTACTTC.

V usage is TRBV7-3 and J usage is TRBJ2-5; maybe TRBD1 (6 bases). Germline V gene sequence: CDR1 SGHTA, CDR2 FQGTGA. The CDR3 totals 13 residues. V gave up 4 bases and J gave up 2 bases, with 8 bases separating them. The CDR3 DNA sequence: TGTGCCAGCAGCTCGGGACAACAAGAGACCCAGTACTTC. Its protein is CASSSGQQETQYF.

The chain employs TRBV3-1 (or the pseudogene TRBV3-2) and TRBJ2-7, with a weak D call TRBD2 (5 bases). Deletions cut 4 bases from V and 3 bases from J, with 16 bases between. Germline V gene lookup returns CDR1 LGHDT and CDR2 YNNKEL (reference sequence). The CDR3 loop spans 15 amino acids. The CDR3 DNA reads TGTGCCAGCAGCCCGAGGGAAGGGCCCAACTACGAGCAGTACTTC. Translation gives CASSPREGPNYEQYF.

This clone was detected only once. This sample also contains other DNA sequences that code for the same CDR3. V usage is TRBV9 and J usage is TRBJ2-1, with TRBD2 as a possible D gene (7 bases). The CDR3 covers 15 residues. V was pared by 0 bases and J by 2 bases, with 9 bases between. Germline CDR1 is SGDLS and CDR2 is YYNGEE. CDR3 sequence reads: CASSVGGGPYNEQFF. As DNA, the CDR3 is TGTGCCAGCAGCGTAGGGGGGGGGCCCTACAATGAGCAGTTCTTC.

V and J are TRBV7-2 and TRBJ2-3, with TRBD2 matching over 16 bases. The V segment lost 7 bases and the J segment 5 bases; nucleotides outside the gene matches: 6. CDR1 is SGHTA, CDR2 FQGNSA, per germline. CDR3 size: 16 residues. CDR3 region: CASTGTSGGAVDTQYF. The CDR3 DNA reads TGTGCCAGCACCGGGACTAGCGGGGGGGCAGTAGATACGCAGTATTTT.

The chain combines TRBV27 with TRBJ2-7; 7 nucleotides agree with TRBD1. V gave up 5 bases and J gave up 4 bases; unmatched junction bases: 5. Germline V lookup: CDR1 MNHEY, CDR2 SMNVEV (reference sequence). The CDR3 runs 13 residues. The CDR3 sequence is CASSHGTDYEQYF. Written as DNA, the CDR3 is TGTGCCAGCAGTCACGGGACAGATTACGAGCAGTACTTC.

V is TRBV27 and J is TRBJ2-7, with 8 positions matching TRBD1. The CDR3 has 15 residues. CDR1 and CDR2 (germline): MNHEY, SMNVEV (reference sequence). V lost 3 bases to trimming and J lost 6 bases; unmatched junction nucleotides: 10. Here the CDR3 reads CASSFIGQGLGEQYF. The CDR3 DNA sequence: TGTGCCAGCAGTTTCATAGGACAGGGACTGGGCGAGCAGTACTTC.

The chain joins TRBV5-5 to TRBJ1-2, with D possibly matching TRBD1 (5 bases). CDR1 and CDR2 (germline): SGHKS, YYEKEE (reference sequence). The V end lost 4 bases, the J end lost 5 bases, and 12 bases lay between the germline ends. This CDR3 comprises 13 residues. The CDR3 nucleotides are TGTGCCAGCAGCCACAGCGGGGGTTATGGCTACACCTTC. Translation gives CASSHSGGYGYTF. Supplemented by reference TRBV5-5 and TRBJ1-2, the full variable domain reads DAGVTQSPTHLIKTRGQQVTLRCSPISGHKSVSWYQQVLGQGPQFIFQYYEKEERGRGNFPDRFSARQFPNYSSELNVNALLLGDSALYLCASSHSGGYGYTFGSGTRLTVV.